A selection of T cell receptor beta chains follows, all from one sample in a study of T cell clones after liver transplantation. The repertoire was sequenced with immunoSEQ multiplex PCR; TCRdb's copy has only in-frame clones and lacks some. The sample has tens of thousands of clones, 70% to 75% seen once; the top ten hold 15%. The source material was CD4+ T cells from blood, sampled before liver transplant. The source is a human donor who received a liver transplant. Both conserved end residues are part of each CDR3. A D gene is named only where the DNA matches it firmly. Clone sizes are given selectively: once, few, many, or a class where the clone is expanded.

.	12	TRBD2	TRBJ2-1	TRBV19	CASSRTRNEQFF	TGTGCCAGTAGTAGGACTAGGAATGAGCAGTTCTTC
.	14	.	TRBJ1-6	TRBV28	CASISLVHNSPLHF	TGTGCCAGCATCTCCCTAGTCCATAATTCACCCCTCCACTTT
.	14	.	TRBJ2-7	TRBV2	CASSAGQGRWEQYF	TGTGCCAGCAGTGCTGGGCAGGGGCGTTGGGAGCAGTACTTC
.	17	TRBD1	TRBJ1-5	TRBV23-1	CASSQLGDREFNQPQHF	TGCGCCAGCAGTCAATTAGGCGACAGGGAATTCAATCAGCCCCAGCATTTT
.	16	.	TRBJ2-2	TRBV5-4	CASSLRVTTNTGELFF	TGTGCCAGCAGCTTGCGGGTGACTACCAACACCGGGGAGCTGTTTTTT
.	15	.	TRBJ1-2	TRBV6-1	CASSEATAGGGGYTF	TGTGCCAGCAGTGAAGCTACGGCCGGGGGTGGGGGCTACACCTTC
.	14	.	TRBJ1-1	TRBV14	CASSQVPTRSEAFF	TGTGCCAGCAGCCAAGTACCCACCCGGAGTGAAGCTTTCTTT
.	15	.	TRBJ1-5	TRBV2	CASSAGIFGNQPQHF	TGTGCCAGCAGTGCGGGGATTTTTGGCAATCAGCCCCAGCATTTT
once	13	.	TRBJ1-2	TRBV9	CASSVVESYGYTF	TGTGCCAGCAGCGTAGTGGAGAGCTATGGCTACACCTTC
.	14	.	TRBJ2-1	TRBV9	CASSVELVANEQFF	TGTGCCAGCAGCGTAGAACTAGTAGCAAATGAGCAGTTCTTC
.	13	.	TRBJ2-7	TRBV6-1	CASSDFGSYEQYF	TGTGCCAGCAGTGATTTTGGGAGCTACGAGCAGTACTTC
.	11	.	TRBJ2-7	TRBV6-1	CASEGGYEQYF	TGTGCCAGCGAAGGGGGCTACGAGCAGTACTTC
.	15	TRBD1	TRBJ1-5	TRBV19	CASRTGQGGNQPQHF	TGTGCCAGTAGGACGGGACAGGGAGGCAATCAGCCCCAGCATTTT
once	16	TRBD1	TRBJ2-5	TRBV10-3	CASRSERAGGPETQYF	TGTGCCAGCAGGAGTGAGAGAGCAGGGGGCCCCGAGACCCAGTACTTC
.	16	TRBD1	TRBJ1-6	TRBV11-1	CASSTGDSSYNSPLHF	TGTGCCAGCAGCACTGGGGACAGCTCCTATAATTCACCCCTCCACTTT
.	13	TRBD1	TRBJ2-7	TRBV7-6	CASSSGTGGEQYF	TGTGCCAGCAGCTCCGGGACAGGGGGTGAGCAGTACTTC
.	16	TRBD1	TRBJ2-4	TRBV28	CASSPDRRLAKNIQYF	TGTGCCAGCAGCCCGGACAGGCGGTTAGCCAAAAACATTCAGTACTTC
.	14	TRBD1	TRBJ1-2	TRBV5-6	CASSVGQGNYGYTF	TGTGCCAGCAGCGTAGGACAGGGGAACTATGGCTACACCTTC
.	14	TRBD1	TRBJ2-5	TRBV6-5	CASSPGTDFQTQYF	TGTGCCAGCAGCCCCGGGACAGATTTCCAGACCCAGTACTTC
.	13	.	TRBJ1-1	TRBV4-1	CASSQAHGTEAFF	TGCGCCAGCAGCCAGGCCCATGGCACTGAAGCTTTCTTT
.	15	TRBD2	TRBJ2-3	TRBV6-1	CASRDIAGSTDTQYF	TGTGCCAGCAGGGACATAGCGGGGAGCACAGATACGCAGTATTTT
.	14	.	TRBJ1-1	TRBV10-2	CASSPGNFYTEAFF	TGCGCCAGCAGTCCAGGGAATTTCTACACTGAAGCTTTCTTT
many	15	TRBD1	TRBJ1-6	TRBV28	CATIPGDRNNSPLHF	TGTGCCACCATACCAGGGGACAGGAATAATTCACCCCTCCACTTT
.	16	.	TRBJ1-2	TRBV28	CASSFQGTLAFLAYTF	TGTGCCAGCAGTTTCCAGGGGACGCTGGCTTTCCTCGCCTACACCTTC
many	16	TRBD1	TRBJ1-4	TRBV9	CASSSNPTGTNEKLFF	TGTGCCAGCAGCTCAAACCCGACAGGGACTAATGAAAAACTGTTTTTT
few	15	TRBD1	TRBJ1-6	TRBV5-6	CASSLGQVYNSPLHF	TGTGCCAGCAGCCTTGGACAGGTCTATAATTCACCCCTCCACTTT
.	15	.	TRBJ2-2	TRBV6-1	CASSLQLKNTGELFF	TGTGCCAGCAGTCTCCAACTGAAGAACACCGGGGAGCTGTTTTTT
.	15	TRBD2	TRBJ2-1	TRBV7-2	CASSPSGGTQSEQFF	TGTGCCAGCAGCCCTTCGGGGGGGACCCAGAGTGAGCAGTTCTTC
.	14	.	TRBJ1-1	TRBV6-5	CASSYGPGRTEAFF	TGTGCCAGCAGTTACGGCCCAGGGCGTACTGAAGCTTTCTTT
.	14	TRBD1	TRBJ2-7	TRBV6-1	CASSQGQGFYEQYF	TGTGCCAGCAGTCAGGGACAGGGGTTTTACGAGCAGTACTTC
.	17	TRBD1	TRBJ1-2	TRBV28	CASTSTGGASQDYGYTF	TGTGCCAGCACCTCGACAGGGGGCGCTTCTCAAGACTATGGCTACACCTTC
.	16	TRBD1	TRBJ1-6	TRBV18	CASSPQGQGADSPLHF	TGTGCCAGCTCACCACAGGGACAGGGGGCCGATTCACCCCTCCACTTT
.	15	.	TRBJ1-5	TRBV6-1	CASRGRGAVSQPQHF	TGTGCCAGCAGGGGGCGGGGGGCGGTCAGTCAGCCCCAGCATTTT
.	13	.	TRBJ1-2	TRBV5-4	CASSSDFSYGYTF	TGTGCCAGCAGCTCGGACTTTTCCTATGGCTACACCTTC
medium-sized	15	TRBD1	TRBJ2-7	TRBV14	CASSHPGTGRNEQYF	TGTGCCAGCAGCCACCCCGGGACAGGGAGAAACGAGCAGTACTTC
.	15	TRBD1	TRBJ2-3	TRBV25-1	CASSDPGQGLDTQYF	TGTGCCAGCAGTGACCCTGGACAGGGACTAGATACGCAGTATTTT
.	14	.	TRBJ2-3	TRBV15	CATSVGTGADTQYF	TGTGCCACCAGCGTCGGGACGGGGGCAGATACGCAGTATTTT
.	15	TRBD1	TRBJ1-4	TRBV27	CASSFRGQGNEKLFF	TGTGCCAGCAGTTTCCGAGGACAGGGGAATGAAAAACTGTTTTTT
.	14	TRBD1	TRBJ2-1	TRBV6-1	CASTFGTGGSEQFF	TGTGCCAGCACGTTCGGGACAGGGGGGAGTGAGCAGTTCTTC
.	16	TRBD1	TRBJ1-1	TRBV4-1	CASSGGGTGMNTEAFF	TGCGCCAGCAGCGGAGGGGGGACAGGGATGAACACTGAAGCTTTCTTT
.	15	.	TRBJ1-4	TRBV28	CASSLNVLGNEKLFF	TGTGCCAGCAGTTTAAACGTCCTCGGGAATGAAAAACTGTTTTTT
.	15	.	TRBJ1-6	TRBV2	CASRGLFSDNSPLHF	TGTGCCAGCCGAGGGCTTTTTTCGGATAATTCACCCCTCCACTTT
.	12	.	TRBJ2-7	TRBV23-1	CATELGAGEQYF	TGCGCCACCGAACTGGGGGCCGGCGAGCAGTACTTC
once	15	.	TRBJ2-3	TRBV5-1	CASSLDLARTDTQYF	TGCGCCAGCAGCTTGGACCTAGCGCGCACAGATACGCAGTATTTT
many	16	.	TRBJ2-6	TRBV6-1	CASSEMGRSGANVLTF	TGTGCCAGCAGTGAAATGGGGCGCTCTGGGGCCAACGTCCTGACTTTC
.	13	TRBD1	TRBJ1-1	TRBV11-2	CASSRDRGTEAFF	TGTGCCAGCAGCCGGGACAGGGGGACTGAAGCTTTCTTT
few	14	.	TRBJ1-3	TRBV6-5	CASTVDSSGNTIYF	TGTGCCAGCACCGTTGACAGCTCTGGAAACACCATATATTTT